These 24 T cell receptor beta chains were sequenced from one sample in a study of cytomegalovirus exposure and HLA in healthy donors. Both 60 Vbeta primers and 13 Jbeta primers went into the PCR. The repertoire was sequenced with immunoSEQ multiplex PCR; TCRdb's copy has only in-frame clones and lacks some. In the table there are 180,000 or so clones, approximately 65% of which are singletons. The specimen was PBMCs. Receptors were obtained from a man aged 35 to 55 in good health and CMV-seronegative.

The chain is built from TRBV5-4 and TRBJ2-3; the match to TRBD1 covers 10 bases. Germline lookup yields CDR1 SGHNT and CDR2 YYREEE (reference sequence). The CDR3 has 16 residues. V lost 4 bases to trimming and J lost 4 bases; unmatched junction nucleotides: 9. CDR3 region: CASSNGGTGEADTQYF. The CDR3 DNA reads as TGTGCCAGCAGCAATGGGGGGACAGGGGAGGCAGATACGCAGTATTTT.

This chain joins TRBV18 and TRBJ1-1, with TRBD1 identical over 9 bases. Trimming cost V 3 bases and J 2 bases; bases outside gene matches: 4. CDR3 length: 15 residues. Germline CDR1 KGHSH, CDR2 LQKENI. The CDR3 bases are TGTGCCAGCTCACCTTCGGGACAGGGCAACACTGAAGCTTTCTTT. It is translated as CASSPSGQGNTEAFF.

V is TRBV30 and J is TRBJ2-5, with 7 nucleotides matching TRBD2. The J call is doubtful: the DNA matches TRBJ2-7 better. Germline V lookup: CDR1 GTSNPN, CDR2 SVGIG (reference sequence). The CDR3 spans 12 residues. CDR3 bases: TGTGCCTGGACCCTGGGGGGGTACGAGCAGTACTTC. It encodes CAWTLGGYEQYF.

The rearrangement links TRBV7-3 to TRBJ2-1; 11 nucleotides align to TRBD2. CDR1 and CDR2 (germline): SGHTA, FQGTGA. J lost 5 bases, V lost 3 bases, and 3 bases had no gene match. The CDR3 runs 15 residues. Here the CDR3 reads CASSLGLADHNEQFF. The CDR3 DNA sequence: TGTGCCAGCAGCTTGGGACTAGCGGACCACAATGAGCAGTTCTTC.

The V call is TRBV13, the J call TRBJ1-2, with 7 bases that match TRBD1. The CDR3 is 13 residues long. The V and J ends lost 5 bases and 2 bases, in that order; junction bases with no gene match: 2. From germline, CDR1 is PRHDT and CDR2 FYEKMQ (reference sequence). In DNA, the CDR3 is TGTGCCAGCAGCCGGGGACAGAACTATGGCTACACCTTC. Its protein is CASSRGQNYGYTF.

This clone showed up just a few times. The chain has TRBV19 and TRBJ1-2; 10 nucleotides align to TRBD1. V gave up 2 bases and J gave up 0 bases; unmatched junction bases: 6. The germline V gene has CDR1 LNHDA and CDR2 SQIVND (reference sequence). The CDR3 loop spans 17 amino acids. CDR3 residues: CASSITTGQGANYGYTF. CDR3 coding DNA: TGTGCCAGTAGTATAACTACCGGACAGGGGGCTAACTATGGCTACACCTTC.

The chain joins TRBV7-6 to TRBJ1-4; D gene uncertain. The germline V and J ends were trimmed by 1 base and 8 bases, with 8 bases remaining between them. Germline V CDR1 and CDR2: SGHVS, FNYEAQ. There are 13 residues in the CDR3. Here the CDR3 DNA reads TGTGCCAGCAGCTTAGTGAGACAAGAAAAACTGTTTTTT. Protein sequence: CASSLVRQEKLFF.

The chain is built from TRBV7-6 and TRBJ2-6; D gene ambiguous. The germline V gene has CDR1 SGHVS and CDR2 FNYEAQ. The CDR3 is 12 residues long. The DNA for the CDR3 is TGTGCGGCAGCGTCTGGGGCCAACGTCCTGACTTTC. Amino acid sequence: CAAASGANVLTF.

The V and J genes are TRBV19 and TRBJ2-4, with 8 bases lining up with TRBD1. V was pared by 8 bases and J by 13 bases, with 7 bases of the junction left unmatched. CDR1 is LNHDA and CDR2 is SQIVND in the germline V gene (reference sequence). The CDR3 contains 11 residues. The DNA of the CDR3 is TGTGCCAGTGGGACAGGCCTATCCCAGTACTTC. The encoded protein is CASGTGLSQYF.

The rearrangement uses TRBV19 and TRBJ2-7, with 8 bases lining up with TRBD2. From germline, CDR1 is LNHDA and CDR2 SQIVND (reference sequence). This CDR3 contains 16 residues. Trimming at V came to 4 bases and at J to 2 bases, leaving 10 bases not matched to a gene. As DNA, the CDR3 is TGTGCCAGTAGTACCCCAATGGCGGGAGGCACCTACGAGCAGTACTTC. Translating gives CASSTPMAGGTYEQYF.

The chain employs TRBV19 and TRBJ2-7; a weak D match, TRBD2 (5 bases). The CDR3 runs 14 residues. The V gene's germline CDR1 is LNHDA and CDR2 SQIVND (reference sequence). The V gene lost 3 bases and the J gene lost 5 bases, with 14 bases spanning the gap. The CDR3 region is CASSMPLGVNEQYF. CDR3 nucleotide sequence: TGTGCCAGTAGTATGCCCCTCGGGGTCAACGAGCAGTACTTC.

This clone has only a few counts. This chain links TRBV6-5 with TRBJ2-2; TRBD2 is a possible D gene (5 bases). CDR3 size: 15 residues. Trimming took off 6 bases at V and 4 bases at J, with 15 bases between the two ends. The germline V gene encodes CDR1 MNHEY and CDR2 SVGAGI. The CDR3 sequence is CASRNSAPTTGELFF. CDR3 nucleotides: TGTGCCAGCAGGAATAGCGCCCCGACCACCGGGGAGCTGTTTTTT.

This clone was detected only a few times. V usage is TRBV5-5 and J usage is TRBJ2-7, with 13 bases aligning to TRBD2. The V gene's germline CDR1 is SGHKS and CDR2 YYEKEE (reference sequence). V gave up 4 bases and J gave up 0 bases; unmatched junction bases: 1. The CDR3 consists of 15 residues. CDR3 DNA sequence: TGTGCCAGCAGCCGACTAGCGGGAGGCTCCTACGAGCAGTACTTC. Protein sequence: CASSRLAGGSYEQYF. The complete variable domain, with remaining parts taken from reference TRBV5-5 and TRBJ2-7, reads DAGVTQSPTHLIKTRGQQVTLRCSPISGHKSVSWYQQVLGQGPQFIFQYYEKEERGRGNFPDRFSARQFPNYSSELNVNALLLGDSALYLCASSRLAGGSYEQYFGPGTRLTVT.

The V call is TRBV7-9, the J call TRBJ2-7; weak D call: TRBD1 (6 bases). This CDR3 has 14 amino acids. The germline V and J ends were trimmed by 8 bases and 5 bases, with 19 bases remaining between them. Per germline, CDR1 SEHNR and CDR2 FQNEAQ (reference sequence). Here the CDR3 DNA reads TGTGCCAGCGGAGTACGGGACAAATCCGACGAGCAGTACTTC. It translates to CASGVRDKSDEQYF.

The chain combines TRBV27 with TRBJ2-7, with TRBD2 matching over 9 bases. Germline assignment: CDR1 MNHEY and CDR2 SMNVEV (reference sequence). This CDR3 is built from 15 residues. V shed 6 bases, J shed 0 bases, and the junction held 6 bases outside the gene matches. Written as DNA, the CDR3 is TGTGCCAGCAGGGCCCGGACTAGCGCCTCCTACGAGCAGTACTTC. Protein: CASRARTSASYEQYF.

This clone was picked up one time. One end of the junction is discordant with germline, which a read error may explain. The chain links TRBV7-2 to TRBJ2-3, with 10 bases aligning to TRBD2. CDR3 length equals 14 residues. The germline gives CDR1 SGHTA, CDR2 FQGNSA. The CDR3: CASSPSRLAGREDF. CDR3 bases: TGTGCCAGCAGCCCCTCCCGACTAGCGGGCCGGGAGGATTTT. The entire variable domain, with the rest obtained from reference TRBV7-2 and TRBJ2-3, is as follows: GAGVSQSPSNKVTEKGKDVELRCDPISGHTALYWYRQSLGQGLEFLIYFQGNSAPDKSGLPSDRFSAERTGGSVSTLTIQRTQQEDSAVYLCASSPSRLAGREDFGPGTRLTVL.

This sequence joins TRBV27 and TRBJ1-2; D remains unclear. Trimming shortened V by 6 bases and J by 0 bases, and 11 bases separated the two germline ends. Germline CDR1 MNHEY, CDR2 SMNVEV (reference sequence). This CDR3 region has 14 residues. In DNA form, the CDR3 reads TGTGCCAGCAGCCAACTGACAACTAACTATGGCTACACCTTC. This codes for CASSQLTTNYGYTF.

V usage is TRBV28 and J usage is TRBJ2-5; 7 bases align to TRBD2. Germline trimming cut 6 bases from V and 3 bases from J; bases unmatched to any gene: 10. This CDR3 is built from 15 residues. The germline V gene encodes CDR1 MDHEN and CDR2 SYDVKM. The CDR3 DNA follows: TGTGCCAGCAGCCACACCCAAGGACTAGAAGAGACCCAGTACTTC. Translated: CASSHTQGLEETQYF.

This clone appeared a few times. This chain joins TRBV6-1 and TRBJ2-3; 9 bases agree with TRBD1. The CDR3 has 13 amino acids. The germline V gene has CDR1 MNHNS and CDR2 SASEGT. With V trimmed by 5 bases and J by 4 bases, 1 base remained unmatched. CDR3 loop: CASSNRGPDTQYF. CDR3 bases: TGTGCCAGCAGTAACAGGGGGCCAGATACGCAGTATTTT.

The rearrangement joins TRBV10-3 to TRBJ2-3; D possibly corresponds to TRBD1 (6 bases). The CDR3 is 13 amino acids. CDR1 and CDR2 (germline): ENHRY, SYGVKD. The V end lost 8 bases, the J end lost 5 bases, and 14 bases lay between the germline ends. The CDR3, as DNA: TGTGCCATCTGGGCAGGGGAATTAGATACGCAGTATTTT. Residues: CAIWAGELDTQYF.

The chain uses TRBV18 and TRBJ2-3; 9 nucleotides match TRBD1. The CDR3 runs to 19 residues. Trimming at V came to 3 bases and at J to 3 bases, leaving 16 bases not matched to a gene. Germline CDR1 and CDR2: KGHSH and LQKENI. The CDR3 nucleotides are TGTGCCAGCTCACCTCGAACAGGGTACCGACAGGGGGGGACAGATACGCAGTATTTT. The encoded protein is CASSPRTGYRQGGTDTQYF.

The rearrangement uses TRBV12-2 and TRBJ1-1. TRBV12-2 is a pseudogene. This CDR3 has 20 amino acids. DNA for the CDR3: TGTGCAAGTCGCTTTTCCCAAACTAATAAGGAACAAGGTGCACACACTGAAGCTTTCTTT. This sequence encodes CASRFSQTNKEQGAHTEAFF.

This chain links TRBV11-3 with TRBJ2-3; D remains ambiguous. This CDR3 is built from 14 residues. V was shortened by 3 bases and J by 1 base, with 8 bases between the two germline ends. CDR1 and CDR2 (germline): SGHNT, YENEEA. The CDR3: CASSLVGGTDTQYF. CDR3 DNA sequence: TGTGCCAGCAGCTTGGTTGGAGGCACAGATACGCAGTATTTT.

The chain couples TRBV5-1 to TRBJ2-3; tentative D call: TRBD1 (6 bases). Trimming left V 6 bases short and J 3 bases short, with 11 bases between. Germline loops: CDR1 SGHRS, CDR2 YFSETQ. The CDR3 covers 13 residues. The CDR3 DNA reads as TGCGCCAGCACCTCAGGGGTGACAGATACGCAGTATTTT. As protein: CASTSGVTDTQYF.